The 11 T cell receptor beta chains presented below share a single source sample, sequenced in a study of cytomegalovirus exposure and HLA in healthy donors. Data came from immunoSEQ multiplex PCR; TCRdb stores just in-frame clones and leaves some out. Found here are tens of thousands of clones, 90% to 97% of them singletons; the top ten hold roughly 0.98%. The source material was PBMCs. The receptors stem from a man between 18 and 29 years old in good health and CMV-seronegative.

The chain uses TRBV28 and TRBJ2-1; 13 positions agree with TRBD2. Trimming removed 4 bases from V and 8 bases from J; junction bases left unmatched: 5. CDR1 is MDHEN and CDR2 is SYDVKM in the germline V gene. The CDR3 runs to 15 residues. The CDR3 region is CASSSGTSGTHEQFF. CDR3 nucleotides: TGTGCCAGCAGTTCCGGGACTAGCGGGACCCATGAGCAGTTCTTC.

The chain is built from TRBV7-9 and TRBJ2-3; 7 nucleotides line up with TRBD2. The CDR3 length is 15 residues. The J segment lost 4 bases and the V segment lost 5 bases, leaving 9 bases of the junction unmatched. Per germline, CDR1 SEHNR and CDR2 FQNEAQ (reference sequence). CDR3 sequence (DNA): TGTGCCAGCAGCGCCCGAGCGGGAAGCGCAGATACGCAGTATTTT. Amino acids: CASSARAGSADTQYF.

The CDR3 loop is CASRRDRGGQETQYF. Written as DNA, the CDR3 is TGTGCCAGCAGAAGAGACAGGGGGGGACAAGAGACCCAGTACTTC. The chain combines TRBV27 with TRBJ2-5, with 9 bases that match TRBD1. Trimming removed 6 bases from V and 2 bases from J; junction bases left unmatched: 7. The germline CDR1 and CDR2 sequences are MNHEY and SMNVEV (reference sequence). This CDR3 is 15 amino acids long.

The V gene is TRBV27, the J gene TRBJ2-5, with D possibly being TRBD2 (6 bases). CDR3 length: 13 amino acids. Trimming took 6 bases from V and 4 from J, leaving 12 bases between them. Germline V gene lookup returns CDR1 MNHEY and CDR2 SMNVEV (reference sequence). The CDR3 coding sequence is TGTGCCAGCAGGGAGGCGGGGCGAGAGACCCAGTACTTC. Translated: CASREAGRETQYF.

V gene TRBV25-1 combines with J gene TRBJ1-1, with 10 bases that match TRBD1. V shed 7 bases, J shed 5 bases, and the junction held 10 bases outside the gene matches. The CDR3 consists of 15 residues. The germline V gene has CDR1 MGHDK and CDR2 SYGVNS. The CDR3 protein is CASKGTGDPRTEAFF. The CDR3 DNA follows: TGTGCCAGCAAAGGGACAGGGGACCCAAGGACTGAAGCTTTCTTT.

This chain uses TRBV6-4 with TRBJ2-1; D perhaps matches TRBD2 (6 bases). CDR3 size: 13 residues. Per the germline V gene, CDR1 is MRHNA and CDR2 is SNTAGT. V dropped 5 bases and J dropped 9 bases, with 14 bases sitting between them. This CDR3 is CASSSEGIGEQFF. The CDR3 DNA sequence: TGTGCCAGCAGTTCGGAGGGAATTGGTGAGCAGTTCTTC.

V is TRBV13 and J is TRBJ2-3; D is possibly TRBD2 (6 bases). V was cut by 5 bases and J by 5 bases, with 20 bases left in between. The CDR3 has 16 residues. CDR1 and CDR2 from the germline V gene are PRHDT and FYEKMQ (reference sequence). CDR3 sequence: CASSLRSTGVGDTQYF. The CDR3 nucleotides read TGTGCCAGCAGCCTAAGGTCGACGGGAGTAGGAGATACGCAGTATTTT. The full variable domain, in which reference TRBV13 and TRBJ2-3 provide the parts outside the CDR3, is AAGVIQSPRHLIKEKRETATLKCYPIPRHDTVYWYQQGPGQDPQFLISFYEKMQSDKGSIPDRFSAQQFSDYHSELNMSSLELGDSALYFCASSLRSTGVGDTQYFGPGTRLTVL.

This chain joins TRBV6-4 and TRBJ2-1, with D perhaps matching TRBD2 (5 bases). Germline lookup yields CDR1 MRHNA and CDR2 SNTAGT. The CDR3 runs to 13 residues. The germline V and J ends were trimmed by 4 bases and 7 bases, with 11 bases remaining between them. This CDR3 reads CASSAQEVNEQFF. The CDR3 nucleotides read TGTGCCAGCAGTGCTCAGGAGGTAAATGAGCAGTTCTTC.

The gene calls are TRBV7-9 and TRBJ1-1; no firm D call. The V end lost 4 bases, the J end lost 6 bases, and 9 bases lay between the germline ends. CDR1 and CDR2 from the germline V gene are SEHNR and FQNEAQ (reference sequence). The CDR3 has 12 amino acids. The CDR3 reads CASSSRFAEAFF. In DNA, the CDR3 is TGTGCCAGCAGCTCCCGTTTCGCTGAAGCTTTCTTT.

This rearrangement joins TRBV9 to TRBJ2-2; TRBD1 might be the D (6 bases). The germline V gene encodes CDR1 SGDLS and CDR2 YYNGEE. There are 16 residues in the CDR3. Trimming removed 0 bases at V and 4 bases at J, with 13 bases between. The CDR3 DNA reads TGTGCCAGCAGCGTAGGTCAGGGGCTGTTCACCGGGGAGCTGTTTTTT. It is translated as CASSVGQGLFTGELFF.

The chain combines TRBV4-1 with TRBJ2-7, with D uncertain. This CDR3 is 14 amino acids long. Trimming took off 0 bases at V and 2 bases at J, with 8 bases between the two ends. Germline CDR1 is MGHRA and CDR2 is YSYEKL. The CDR3 sequence is CASSQETRTYEQYF. The CDR3 nucleotides are TGCGCCAGCAGCCAAGAAACCAGAACCTACGAGCAGTACTTC.